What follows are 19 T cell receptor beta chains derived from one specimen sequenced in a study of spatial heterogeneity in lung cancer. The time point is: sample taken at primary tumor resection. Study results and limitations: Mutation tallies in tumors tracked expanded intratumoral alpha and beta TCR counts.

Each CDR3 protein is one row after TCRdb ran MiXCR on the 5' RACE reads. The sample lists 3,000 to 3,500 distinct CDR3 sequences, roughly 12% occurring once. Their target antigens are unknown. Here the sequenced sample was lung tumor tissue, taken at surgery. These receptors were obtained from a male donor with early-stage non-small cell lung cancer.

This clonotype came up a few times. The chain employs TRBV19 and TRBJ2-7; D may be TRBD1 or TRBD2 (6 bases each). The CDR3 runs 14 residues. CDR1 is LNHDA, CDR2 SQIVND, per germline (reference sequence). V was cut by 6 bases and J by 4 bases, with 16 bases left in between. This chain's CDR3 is CASSYSGAWYEQYF. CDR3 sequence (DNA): TGTGCCAGTAGCTACTCGGGGGCGTGGTACGAGCAGTACTTC.

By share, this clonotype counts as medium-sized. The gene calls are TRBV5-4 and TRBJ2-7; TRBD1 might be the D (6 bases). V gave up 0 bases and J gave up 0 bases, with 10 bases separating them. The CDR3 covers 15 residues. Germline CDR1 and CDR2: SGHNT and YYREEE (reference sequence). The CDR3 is CASSLGTASSYEQYF. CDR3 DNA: TGTGCCAGCAGCTTGGGGACAGCTTCCTCCTACGAGCAGTACTTC.

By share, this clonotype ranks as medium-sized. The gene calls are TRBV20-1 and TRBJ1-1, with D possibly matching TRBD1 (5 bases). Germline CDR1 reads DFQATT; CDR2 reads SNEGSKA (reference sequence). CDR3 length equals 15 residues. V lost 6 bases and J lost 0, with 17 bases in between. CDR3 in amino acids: CSATTEQELNTEAFF. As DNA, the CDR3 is TGCAGTGCCACAACCGAACAGGAATTGAACACTGAAGCTTTCTTT.

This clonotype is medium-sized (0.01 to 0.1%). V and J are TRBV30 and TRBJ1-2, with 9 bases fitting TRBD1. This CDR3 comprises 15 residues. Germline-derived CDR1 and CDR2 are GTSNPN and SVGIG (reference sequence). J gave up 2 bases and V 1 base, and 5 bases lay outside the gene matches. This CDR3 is CAWSGPGTGNYGYTF. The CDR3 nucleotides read TGTGCCTGGAGTGGCCCGGGGACAGGGAACTATGGCTACACCTTC.

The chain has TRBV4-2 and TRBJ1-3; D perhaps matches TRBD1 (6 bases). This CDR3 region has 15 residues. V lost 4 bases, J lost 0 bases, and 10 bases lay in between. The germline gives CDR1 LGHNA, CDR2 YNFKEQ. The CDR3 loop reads CASSRQEYSGNTIYF. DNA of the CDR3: TGTGCCAGCAGCCGACAGGAATACTCTGGAAACACCATATATTTT.

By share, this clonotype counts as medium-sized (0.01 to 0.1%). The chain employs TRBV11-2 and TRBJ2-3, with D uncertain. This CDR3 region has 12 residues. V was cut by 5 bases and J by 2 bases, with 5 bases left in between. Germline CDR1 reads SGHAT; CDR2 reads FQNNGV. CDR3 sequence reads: CASSPHTDTQYF. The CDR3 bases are TGTGCCAGCAGCCCCCACACAGATACGCAGTATTTT.

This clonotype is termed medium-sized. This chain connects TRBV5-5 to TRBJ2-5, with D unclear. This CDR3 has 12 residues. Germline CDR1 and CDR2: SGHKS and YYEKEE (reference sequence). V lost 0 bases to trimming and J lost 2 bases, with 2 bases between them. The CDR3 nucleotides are TGTGCCAGCAGCTTGGAGCAAGAGACCCAGTACTTC. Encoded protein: CASSLEQETQYF.

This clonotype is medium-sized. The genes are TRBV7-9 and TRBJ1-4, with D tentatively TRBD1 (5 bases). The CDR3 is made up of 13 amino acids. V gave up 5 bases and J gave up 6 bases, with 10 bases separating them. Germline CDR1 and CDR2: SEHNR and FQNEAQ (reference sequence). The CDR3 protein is CASSLGVYEKLFF. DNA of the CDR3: TGTGCCAGCAGCCTGGGGGTCTATGAAAAACTGTTTTTT.

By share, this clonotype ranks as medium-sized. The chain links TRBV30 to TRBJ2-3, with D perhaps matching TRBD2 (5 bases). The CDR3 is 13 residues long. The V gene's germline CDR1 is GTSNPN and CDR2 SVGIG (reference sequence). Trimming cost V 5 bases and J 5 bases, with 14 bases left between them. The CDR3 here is CAWDRTLQDTQYF. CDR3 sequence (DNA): TGTGCCTGGGACCGGACTCTGCAAGATACGCAGTATTTT.

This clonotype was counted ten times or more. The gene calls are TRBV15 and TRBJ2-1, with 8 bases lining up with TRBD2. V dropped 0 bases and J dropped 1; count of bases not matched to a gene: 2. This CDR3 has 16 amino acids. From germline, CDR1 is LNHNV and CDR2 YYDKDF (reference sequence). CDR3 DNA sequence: TGTGCCACCAGCAGAGAGCGGGAGGTATCCTACAATGAGCAGTTCTTC. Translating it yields CATSREREVSYNEQFF.

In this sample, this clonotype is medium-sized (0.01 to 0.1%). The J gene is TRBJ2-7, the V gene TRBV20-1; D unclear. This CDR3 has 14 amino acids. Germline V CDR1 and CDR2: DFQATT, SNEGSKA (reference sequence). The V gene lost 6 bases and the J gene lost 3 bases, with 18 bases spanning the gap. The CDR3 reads CSAGPTDPLYEQYF. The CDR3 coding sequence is TGCAGTGCGGGCCCTACAGACCCCCTCTACGAGCAGTACTTC.

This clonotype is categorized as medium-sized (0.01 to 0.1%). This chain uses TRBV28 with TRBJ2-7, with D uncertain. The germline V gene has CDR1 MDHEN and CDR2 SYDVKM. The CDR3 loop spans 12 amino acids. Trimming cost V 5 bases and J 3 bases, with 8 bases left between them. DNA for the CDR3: TGTGCCAGCAGTGCCGACAACTACGAGCAGTACTTC. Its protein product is CASSADNYEQYF.

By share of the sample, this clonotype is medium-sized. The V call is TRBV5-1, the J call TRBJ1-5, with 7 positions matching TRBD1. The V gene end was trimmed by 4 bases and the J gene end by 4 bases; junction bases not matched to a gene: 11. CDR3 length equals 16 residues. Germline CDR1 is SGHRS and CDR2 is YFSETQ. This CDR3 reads CASSSGDSFRNQPQHF. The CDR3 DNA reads TGCGCCAGCAGCAGCGGGGACAGTTTCAGAAATCAGCCCCAGCATTTT. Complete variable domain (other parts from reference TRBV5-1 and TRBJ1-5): KAGVTQTPRYLIKTRGQQVTLSCSPISGHRSVSWYQQTPGQGLQFLFEYFSETQRNKGNFPGRFSGRQFSNSRSEMNVSTLELGDSALYLCASSSGDSFRNQPQHFGDGTRLSIL.

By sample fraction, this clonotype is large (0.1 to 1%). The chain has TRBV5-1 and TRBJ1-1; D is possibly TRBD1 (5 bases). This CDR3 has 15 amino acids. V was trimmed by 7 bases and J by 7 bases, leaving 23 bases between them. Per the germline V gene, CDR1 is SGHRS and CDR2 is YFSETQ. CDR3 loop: CASGRQMGHGNEAFF. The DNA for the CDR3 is TGCGCCAGCGGGCGTCAGATGGGGCATGGAAATGAAGCTTTCTTT.

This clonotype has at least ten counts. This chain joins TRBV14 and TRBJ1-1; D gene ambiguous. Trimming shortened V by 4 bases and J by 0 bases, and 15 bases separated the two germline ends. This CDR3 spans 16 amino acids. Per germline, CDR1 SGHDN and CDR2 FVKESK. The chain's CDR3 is CASSLMLRGMNTEAFF. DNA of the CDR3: TGTGCCAGCAGCCTGATGCTCCGGGGTATGAACACTGAAGCTTTCTTT. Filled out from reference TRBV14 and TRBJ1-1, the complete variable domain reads EAGVTQFPSHSVIEKGQTVTLRCDPISGHDNLYWYRRVMGKEIKFLLHFVKESKQDESGMPNNRFLAERTGGTYSTLKVQPAELEDSGVYFCASSLMLRGMNTEAFFGQGTRLTVV.

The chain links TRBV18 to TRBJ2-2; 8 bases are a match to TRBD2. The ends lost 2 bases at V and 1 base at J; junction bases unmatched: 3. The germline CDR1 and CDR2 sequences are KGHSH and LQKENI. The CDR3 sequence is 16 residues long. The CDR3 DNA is TGTGCCAGCTCACCAGGCGGGGGGATGAACACCGGGGAGCTGTTTTTT. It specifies CASSPGGGMNTGELFF.

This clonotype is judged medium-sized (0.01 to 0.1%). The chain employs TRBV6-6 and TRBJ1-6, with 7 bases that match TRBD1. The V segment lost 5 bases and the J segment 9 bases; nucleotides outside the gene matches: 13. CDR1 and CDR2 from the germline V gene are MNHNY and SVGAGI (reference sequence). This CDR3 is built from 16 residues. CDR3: CASSTRATGRGSPLHF. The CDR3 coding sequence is TGTGCCAGCAGTACCCGGGCGACAGGGAGGGGTTCACCCCTCCACTTT.

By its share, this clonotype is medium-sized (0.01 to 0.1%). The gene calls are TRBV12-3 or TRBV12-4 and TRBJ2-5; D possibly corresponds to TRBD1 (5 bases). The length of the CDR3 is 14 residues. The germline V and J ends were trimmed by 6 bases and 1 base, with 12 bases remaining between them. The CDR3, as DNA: TGTGCCAGCAGCCACCTAGACAGCCAAGAGACCCAGTACTTC. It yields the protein CASSHLDSQETQYF.

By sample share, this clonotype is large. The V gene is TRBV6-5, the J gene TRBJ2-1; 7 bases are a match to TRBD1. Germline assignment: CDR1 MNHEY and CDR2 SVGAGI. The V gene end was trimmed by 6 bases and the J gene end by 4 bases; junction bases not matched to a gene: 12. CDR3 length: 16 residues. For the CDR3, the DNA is TGTGCCAGCAGGACCCTCGAAGGGACAGTTTACAATGAGCAGTTCTTC. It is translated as CASRTLEGTVYNEQFF.